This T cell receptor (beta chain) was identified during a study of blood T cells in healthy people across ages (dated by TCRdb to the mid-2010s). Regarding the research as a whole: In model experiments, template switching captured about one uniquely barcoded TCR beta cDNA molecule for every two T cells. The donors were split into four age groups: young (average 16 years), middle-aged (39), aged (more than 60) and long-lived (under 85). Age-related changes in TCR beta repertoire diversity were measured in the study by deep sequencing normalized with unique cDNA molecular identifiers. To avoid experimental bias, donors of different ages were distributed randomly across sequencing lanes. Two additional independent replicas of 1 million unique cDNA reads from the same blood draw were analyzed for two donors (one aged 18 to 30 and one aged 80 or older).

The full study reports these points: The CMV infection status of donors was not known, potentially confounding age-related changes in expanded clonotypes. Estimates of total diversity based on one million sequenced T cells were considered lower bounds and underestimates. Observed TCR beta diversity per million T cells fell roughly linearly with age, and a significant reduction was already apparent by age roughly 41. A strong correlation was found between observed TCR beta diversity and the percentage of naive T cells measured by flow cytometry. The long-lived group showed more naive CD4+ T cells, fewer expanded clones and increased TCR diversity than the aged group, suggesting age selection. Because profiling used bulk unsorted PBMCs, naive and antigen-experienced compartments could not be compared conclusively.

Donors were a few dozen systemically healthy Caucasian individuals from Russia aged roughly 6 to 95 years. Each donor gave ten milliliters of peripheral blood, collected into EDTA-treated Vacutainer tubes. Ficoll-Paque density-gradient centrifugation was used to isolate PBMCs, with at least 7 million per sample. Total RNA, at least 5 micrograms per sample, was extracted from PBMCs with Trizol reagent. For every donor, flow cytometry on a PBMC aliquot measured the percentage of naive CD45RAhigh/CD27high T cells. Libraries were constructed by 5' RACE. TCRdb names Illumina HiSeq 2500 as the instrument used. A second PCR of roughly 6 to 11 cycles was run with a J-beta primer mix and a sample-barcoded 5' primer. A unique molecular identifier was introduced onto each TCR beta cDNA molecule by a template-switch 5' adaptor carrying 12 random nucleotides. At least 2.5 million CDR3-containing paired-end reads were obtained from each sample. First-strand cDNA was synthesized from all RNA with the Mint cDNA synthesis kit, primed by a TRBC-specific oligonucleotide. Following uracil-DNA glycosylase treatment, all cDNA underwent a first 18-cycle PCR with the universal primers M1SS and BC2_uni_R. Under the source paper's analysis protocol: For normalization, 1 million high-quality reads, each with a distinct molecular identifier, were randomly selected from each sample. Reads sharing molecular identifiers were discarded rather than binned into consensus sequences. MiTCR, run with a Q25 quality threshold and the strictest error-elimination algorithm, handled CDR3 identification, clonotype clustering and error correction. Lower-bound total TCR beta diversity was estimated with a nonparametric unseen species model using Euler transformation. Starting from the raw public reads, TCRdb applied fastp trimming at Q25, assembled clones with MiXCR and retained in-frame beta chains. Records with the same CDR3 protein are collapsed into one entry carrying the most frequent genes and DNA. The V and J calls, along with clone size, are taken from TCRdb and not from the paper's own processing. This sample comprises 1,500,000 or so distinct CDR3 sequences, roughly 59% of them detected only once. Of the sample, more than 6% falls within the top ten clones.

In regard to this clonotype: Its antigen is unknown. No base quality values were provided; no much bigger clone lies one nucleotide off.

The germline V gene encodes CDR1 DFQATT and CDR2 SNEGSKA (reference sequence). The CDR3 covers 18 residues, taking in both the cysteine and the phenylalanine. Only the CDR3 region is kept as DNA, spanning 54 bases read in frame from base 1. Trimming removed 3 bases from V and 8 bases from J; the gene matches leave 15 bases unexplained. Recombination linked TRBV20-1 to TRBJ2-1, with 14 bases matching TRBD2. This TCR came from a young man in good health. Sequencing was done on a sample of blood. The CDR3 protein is CSASSGLAGARLSHEQFF. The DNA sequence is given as TGCAGTGCTAGTTCGGGACTAGCGGGAGCTCGTTTGAGTCATGAGCAGTTCTTC.